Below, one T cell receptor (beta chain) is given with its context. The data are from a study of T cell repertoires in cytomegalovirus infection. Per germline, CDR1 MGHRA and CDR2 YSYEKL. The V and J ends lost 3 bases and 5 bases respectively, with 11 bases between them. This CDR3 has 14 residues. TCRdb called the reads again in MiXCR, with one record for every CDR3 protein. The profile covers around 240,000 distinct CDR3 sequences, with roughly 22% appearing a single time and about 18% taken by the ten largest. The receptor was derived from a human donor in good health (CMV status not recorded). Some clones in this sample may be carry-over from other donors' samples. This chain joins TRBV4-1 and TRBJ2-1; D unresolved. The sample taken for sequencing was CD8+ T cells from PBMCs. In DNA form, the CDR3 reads TGCGCCAGCAGCCAGGTTGGGCTAGACAATGAGCAGTTCTTC. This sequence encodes CASSQVGLDNEQFF.